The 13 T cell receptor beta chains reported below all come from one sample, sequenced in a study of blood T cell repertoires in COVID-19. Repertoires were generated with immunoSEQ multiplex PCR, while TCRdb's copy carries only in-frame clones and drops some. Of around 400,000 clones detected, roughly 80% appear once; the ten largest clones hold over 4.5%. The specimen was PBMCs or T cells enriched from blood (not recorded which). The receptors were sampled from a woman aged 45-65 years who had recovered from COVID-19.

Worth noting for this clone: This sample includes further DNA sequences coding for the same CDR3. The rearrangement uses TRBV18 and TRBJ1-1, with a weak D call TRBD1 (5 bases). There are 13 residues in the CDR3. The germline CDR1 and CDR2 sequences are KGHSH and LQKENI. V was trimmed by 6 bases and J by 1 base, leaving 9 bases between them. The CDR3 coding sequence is TGTGCCAGCTCCCCCCAGGGGAACACTGAAGCTTTCTTT. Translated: CASSPQGNTEAFF.

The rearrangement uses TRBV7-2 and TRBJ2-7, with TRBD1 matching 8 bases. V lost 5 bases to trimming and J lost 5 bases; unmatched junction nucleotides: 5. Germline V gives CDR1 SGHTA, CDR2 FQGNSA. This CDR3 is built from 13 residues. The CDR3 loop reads CASSPQGAHEQYF. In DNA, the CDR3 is TGTGCCAGCAGCCCTCAGGGGGCTCACGAGCAGTACTTC.

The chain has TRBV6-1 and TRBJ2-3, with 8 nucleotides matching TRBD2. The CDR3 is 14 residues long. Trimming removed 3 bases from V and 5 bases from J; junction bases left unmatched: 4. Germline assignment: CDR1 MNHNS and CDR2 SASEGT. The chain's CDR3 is CASSDMLAGDTQYF. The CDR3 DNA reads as TGTGCCAGCAGTGATATGCTAGCGGGAGATACGCAGTATTTT.

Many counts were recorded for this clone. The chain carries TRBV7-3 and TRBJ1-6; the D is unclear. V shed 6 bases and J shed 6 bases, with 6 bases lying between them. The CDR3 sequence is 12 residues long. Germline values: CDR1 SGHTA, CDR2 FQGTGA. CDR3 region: CASSMANSPLHF. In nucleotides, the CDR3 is TGTGCCAGCAGTATGGCTAATTCACCCCTCCACTTT.

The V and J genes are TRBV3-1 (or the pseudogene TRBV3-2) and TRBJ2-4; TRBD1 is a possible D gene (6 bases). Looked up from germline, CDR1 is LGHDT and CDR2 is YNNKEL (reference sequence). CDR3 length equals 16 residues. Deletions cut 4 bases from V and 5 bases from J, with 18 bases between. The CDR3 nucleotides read TGTGCCAGCAGCCCACTACAGGGACGGGGCCAAAACATTCAGTACTTC. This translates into CASSPLQGRGQNIQYF.

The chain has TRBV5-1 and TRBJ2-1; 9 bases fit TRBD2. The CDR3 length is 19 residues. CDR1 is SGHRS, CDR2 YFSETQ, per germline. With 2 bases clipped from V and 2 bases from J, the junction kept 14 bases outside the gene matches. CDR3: CASSFPIPAGGSPYNEQFF. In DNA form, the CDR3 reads TGCGCCAGCAGCTTTCCAATCCCAGCGGGAGGCTCTCCCTACAATGAGCAGTTCTTC.

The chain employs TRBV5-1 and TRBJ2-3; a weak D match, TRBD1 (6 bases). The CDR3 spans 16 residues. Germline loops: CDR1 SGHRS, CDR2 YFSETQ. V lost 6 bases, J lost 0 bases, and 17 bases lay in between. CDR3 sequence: CASTPDRSTSTDTQYF. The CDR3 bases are TGCGCCAGCACCCCAGACAGGAGTACTAGCACAGATACGCAGTATTTT.

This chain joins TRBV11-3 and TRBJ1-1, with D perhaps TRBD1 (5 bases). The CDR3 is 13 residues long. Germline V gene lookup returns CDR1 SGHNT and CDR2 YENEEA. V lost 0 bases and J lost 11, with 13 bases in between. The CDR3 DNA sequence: TGTGCCAGCAGCTTAGATGCGGTACGGGGGGCTTTCTTT. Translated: CASSLDAVRGAFF.

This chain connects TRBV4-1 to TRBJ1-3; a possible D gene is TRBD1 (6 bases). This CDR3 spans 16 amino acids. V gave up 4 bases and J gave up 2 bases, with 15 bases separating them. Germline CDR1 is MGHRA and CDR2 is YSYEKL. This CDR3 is CASSPNTRGTGNTIYF. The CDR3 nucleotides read TGCGCCAGCAGCCCAAACACAAGGGGGACTGGAAACACCATATATTTT.

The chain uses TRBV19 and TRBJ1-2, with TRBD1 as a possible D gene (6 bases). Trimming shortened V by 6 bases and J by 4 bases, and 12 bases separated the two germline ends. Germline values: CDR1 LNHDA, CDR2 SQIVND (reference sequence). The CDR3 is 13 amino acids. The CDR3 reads CASRPGEGYGYTF. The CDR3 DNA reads TGTGCCAGTAGACCAGGGGAAGGCTATGGCTACACCTTC.

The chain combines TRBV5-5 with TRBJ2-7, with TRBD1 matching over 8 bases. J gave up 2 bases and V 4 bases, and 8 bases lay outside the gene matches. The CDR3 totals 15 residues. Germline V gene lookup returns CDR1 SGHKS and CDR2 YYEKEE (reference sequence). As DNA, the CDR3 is TGTGCCAGCAGCCTCAACCCGGGACAGGCCTACGAGCAGTACTTC. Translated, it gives CASSLNPGQAYEQYF.

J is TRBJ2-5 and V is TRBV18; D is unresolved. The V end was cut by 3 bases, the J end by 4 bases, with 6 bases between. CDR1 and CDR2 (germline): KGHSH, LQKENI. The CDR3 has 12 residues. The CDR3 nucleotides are TGTGCCAGCTCACCCCAGTTAGAGACCCAGTACTTC. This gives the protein CASSPQLETQYF.

The CDR3 DNA reads as TGTGCCACCGTCATCAGGGAGGGGCCCTCTGGAAACACCATATATTTT. It is translated as CATVIREGPSGNTIYF. The chain links TRBV2 to TRBJ1-3, with D perhaps TRBD1 (5 bases). CDR3 length: 16 amino acids. Trimming pared 10 bases from V and 0 bases from J, leaving 19 bases between. Germline CDR1 SNHLY, CDR2 FYNNEI.